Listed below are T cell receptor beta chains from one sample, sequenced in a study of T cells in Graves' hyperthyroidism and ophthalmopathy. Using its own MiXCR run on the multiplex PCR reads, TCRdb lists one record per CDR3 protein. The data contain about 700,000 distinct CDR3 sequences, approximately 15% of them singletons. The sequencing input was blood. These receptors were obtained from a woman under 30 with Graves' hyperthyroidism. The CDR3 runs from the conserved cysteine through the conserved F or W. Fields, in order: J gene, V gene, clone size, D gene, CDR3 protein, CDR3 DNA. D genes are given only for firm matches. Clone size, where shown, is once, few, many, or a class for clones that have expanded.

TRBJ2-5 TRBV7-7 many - CASSFVGRPETQYF TGTGCTAGCAGCTTTGTCGGGCGTCCAGAGACCCAGTACTTC
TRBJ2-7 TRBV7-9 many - CASSSSPAGPNEQYF TGTGCCAGCAGTTCTTCTCCGGCAGGTCCCAACGAGCAGTACTTC
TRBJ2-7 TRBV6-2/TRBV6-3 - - CASRKPGPSPSYEQYF TGTGCCAGCAGAAAACCGGGACCTTCACCCTCCTACGAGCAGTACTTC
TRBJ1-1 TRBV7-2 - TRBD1 CASSLGQGRARTEAFF TGTGCCAGCAGCTTAGGACAGGGAAGGGCAAGAACTGAAGCTTTCTTT
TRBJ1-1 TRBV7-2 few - CASKVQMNTEAFF TGTGCCAGCAAGGTACAGATGAACACTGAAGCTTTCTTT
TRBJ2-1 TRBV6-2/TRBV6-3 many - CASSTDSTGTNEQFF TGTGCCAGCAGCACGGACTCGACAGGAACCAATGAGCAGTTCTTC
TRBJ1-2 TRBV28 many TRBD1 CASADTGGFGYGYTF TGTGCCAGCGCTGATACAGGGGGCTTCGGGTATGGCTACACCTTC
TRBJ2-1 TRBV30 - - CAWSRDRQGVSNNEQFF TGTGCCTGGAGTAGAGACCGACAAGGGGTTAGCAACAATGAGCAGTTCTTC
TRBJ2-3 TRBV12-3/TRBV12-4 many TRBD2 CASSSTSGTDTQYF TGTGCCAGCAGTTCCACTAGCGGGACAGATACGCAGTATTTT
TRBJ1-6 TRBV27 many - CASSFWAGSPLHF TGTGCCAGCAGTTTTTGGGCAGGCTCACCCCTCCACTTT
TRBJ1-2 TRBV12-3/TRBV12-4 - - CASHDPDEEGYTF TGTGCCAGCCATGATCCCGACGAGGAGGGCTACACCTTC
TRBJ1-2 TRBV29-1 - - CSVAFGGSYTF TGCAGCGTTGCCTTTGGGGGGAGCTACACCTTC
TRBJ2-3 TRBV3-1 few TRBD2 CASSQGRLAASTDTQYF TGTGCCAGCAGCCAGGGTCGGCTAGCGGCCTCCACAGATACGCAGTATTTT
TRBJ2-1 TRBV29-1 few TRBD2 CSVEGGPDEQFF TGCAGCGTTGAGGGAGGGCCCGATGAGCAGTTCTTC
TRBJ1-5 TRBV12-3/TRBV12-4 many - CASSLTVSGNQPQHF TGTGCCAGCAGTTTGACGGTGTCGGGCAATCAGCCCCAGCATTTT
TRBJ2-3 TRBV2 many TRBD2 CASIGLAGTADTQYF TGTGCCAGCATTGGACTAGCGGGAACTGCAGATACGCAGTATTTT
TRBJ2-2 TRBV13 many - CASSSSGDWGTGELFF TGTGCCAGCAGCTCCAGCGGTGATTGGGGCACCGGGGAGCTGTTTTTT
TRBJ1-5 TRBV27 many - CASSSSWDNQPQHF TGTGCCAGCAGTTCCAGCTGGGACAATCAGCCCCAGCATTTT
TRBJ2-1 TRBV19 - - CASSIGGINEQFF TGTGCCAGTAGTATTGGAGGGATCAATGAGCAGTTCTTC
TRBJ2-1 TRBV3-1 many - CASSQGLRRGEQFF TGTGCCAGCAGCCAGGGGCTACGTCGTGGTGAGCAGTTCTTC
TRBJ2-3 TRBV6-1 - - CASSVASTTDTQYF TGTGCCAGCAGTGTAGCTTCCACCACAGATACGCAGTATTTT
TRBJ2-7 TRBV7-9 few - CASSSIQQERYEQYF TGTGCCAGCAGCTCTATACAACAGGAACGCTACGAGCAGTACTTC
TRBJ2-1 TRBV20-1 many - CSARDRGSSYNEQFF TGCAGTGCTAGAGATAGAGGGAGCTCCTACAATGAGCAGTTCTTC
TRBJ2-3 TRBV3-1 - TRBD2 CASSQELAGEEADTQYF TGTGCCAGCAGCCAAGAACTAGCGGGAGAAGAAGCAGATACGCAGTATTTT
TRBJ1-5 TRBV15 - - CATSRDRGNQPQHF TGTGCCACCAGCAGAGATCGTGGGAATCAGCCCCAGCATTTT
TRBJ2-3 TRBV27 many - CASSIHGSPDSTDTQYF TGTGCCAGCAGTATTCACGGCAGCCCCGATAGCACAGATACGCAGTATTTT
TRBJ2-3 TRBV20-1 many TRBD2 CSASGGLAGDLTDTQYF TGCAGTGCTAGTGGGGGACTAGCGGGAGACTTGACAGATACGCAGTATTTT
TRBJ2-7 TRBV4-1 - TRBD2 CASSRSSGGGGYEQYF TGCGCCAGCAGCCGCTCTAGCGGAGGTGGGGGCTACGAGCAGTACTTC
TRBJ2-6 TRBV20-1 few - CSAHLSGANVLTF TGCAGTGCCCATCTCTCTGGGGCCAACGTCCTGACTTTC
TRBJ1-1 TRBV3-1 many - CASNPGGHGTEAFF TGTGCCAGCAACCCTGGGGGGCATGGCACTGAAGCTTTCTTT
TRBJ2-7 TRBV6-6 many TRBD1 CASSYSDRGDEQYF TGTGCCAGCAGTTACTCCGACAGGGGAGACGAGCAGTACTTC
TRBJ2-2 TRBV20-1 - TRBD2 CSAREMMGLVPMKTSGELFF TGCAGTGCTAGAGAGATGATGGGACTAGTCCCTATGAAGACGTCCGGGGAGCTGTTTTTT
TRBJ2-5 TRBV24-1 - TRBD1 CATSEPRTGAEETQYF TGTGCCACCAGTGAACCTCGGACAGGGGCGGAGGAGACCCAGTACTTC
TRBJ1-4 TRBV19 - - CASSIGRATNEKLFF TGTGCCAGTAGTATAGGGAGAGCAACTAATGAAAAACTGTTTTTT
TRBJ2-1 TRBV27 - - CASSAPGRNEQFF TGTGCCAGCAGTGCCCCGGGGAGGAATGAGCAGTTCTTC
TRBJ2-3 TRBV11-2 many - CASRPGPSTDTQYF TGTGCCAGCCGTCCGGGACCTAGCACAGATACGCAGTATTTT
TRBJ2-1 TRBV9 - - CASSVDGGDGQYNEQFF TGTGCCAGCAGCGTAGACGGAGGGGATGGACAGTACAATGAGCAGTTCTTC
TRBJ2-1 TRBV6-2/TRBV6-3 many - CASRLLEGLNEQFF TGTGCCAGCAGGCTTCTGGAGGGCCTCAATGAGCAGTTCTTC
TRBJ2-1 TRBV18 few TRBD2 CASSRLAGGPSTINYNEQFF TGTGCCAGCTCACGACTAGCGGGAGGCCCGTCTACAATAAATTACAATGAGCAGTTCTTC
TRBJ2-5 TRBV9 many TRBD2 CASSAISGVQYF TGTGCCAGCAGCGCCATCAGCGGGGTACAGTACTTC
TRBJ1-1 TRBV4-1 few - CASSQDTQGTYGRTEAFF TGCGCCAGCAGCCAAGATACGCAGGGGACGTATGGAAGGACTGAAGCTTTCTTT